This T cell receptor beta chain emerged from a study of control samples from healthy donors and cancer patients. TCRdb keeps only in-frame clones here, not all; method: immunoSEQ multiplex PCR. The sample records about 120,000 clones, around 92% being singletons. There are 13 residues in the CDR3. V lost 5 bases, J lost 5 bases, and 12 bases lay in between. Per germline, CDR1 SGHVS and CDR2 FQNEAQ. Sequenced input: blood. This sequence was found in a man aged 45-65 years in good health. The genes are TRBV7-8 and TRBJ1-2; D is unclear. DNA of the CDR3: TGTGCCAGCAGCGTTACAGATCAATATGGCTACACCTTC. Translated: CASSVTDQYGYTF.